This T cell receptor beta chain was identified during a study of blood T cell repertoires in COVID-19. In the original processing: Reference gene primer amplification yielded estimated nucleated cell counts. TCRdb's table, derived via immunoSEQ multiplex PCR, lists solely in-frame clones and lacks some. D and trimming come from the DNA, and the V and J calls and clone size come from that table. The repertoire holds a few hundred thousand clones, with roughly 90% as singletons. CDR3 length: 16 residues. CDR1 and CDR2 from the germline V gene are SSHAT and FNYEAQ (reference sequence). A word on this clone: Its ends do not fully match the called genes, so a read error is possible.

Participant age was about 18 to 89 years, and participants resided in approximately 25 US areas. Cohorts were assigned according to the clinical history that participants reported. Exposed study participants had met a COVID-19 case within 2 weeks before entry. The gene calls are TRBV7-7 and TRBJ2-2, with 10 bases identical to TRBD2. The sequence derives from a woman in her forties or fifties who had been exposed to COVID-19. Sequencing was carried out using PBMCs or T cells enriched from blood (not recorded which). The CDR3 region is CASSPIAGGGSGELFF. For the CDR3, the DNA is TGTGCTAGCAGCCCTATAGCGGGGGGCGGATCCGGGGAGCTGTTTTTT.